Following are 30 T cell receptor beta chains from one sample sequenced in a study of blood T cell repertoires in COVID-19. The table came from immunoSEQ multiplex PCR; TCRdb's copy has only in-frame clones and leaves some out. The profile shows around 320,000 clones, 88% of them singletons. Sequenced sample: peripheral blood. Receptors originate from a woman in her thirties who had recovered from COVID-19.

The chain joins TRBV28 to TRBJ2-7, with D possibly being TRBD1 (5 bases). Looked up from germline, CDR1 is MDHEN and CDR2 is SYDVKM. V shed 6 bases and J shed 3 bases, with 18 bases lying between them. CDR3 size: 15 residues. The CDR3 DNA follows: TGTGCCAGCAGGAAATCGTGGGGCTCGAACTACGAGCAGTACTTC. It codes for CASRKSWGSNYEQYF.

This chain joins TRBV28 and TRBJ2-3, with TRBD2 matching 12 bases. Germline V gene sequence: CDR1 MDHEN, CDR2 SYDVKM. The CDR3 is 16 residues long. Trimming cost V 6 bases and J 3 bases; bases outside gene matches: 7. This CDR3 reads CASRDLAGGFTDTQYF. Written as DNA, the CDR3 is TGTGCCAGCAGAGATCTAGCGGGGGGGTTTACAGATACGCAGTATTTT.

This clone was seen a few times. V gene TRBV3-1 (or the pseudogene TRBV3-2) combines with J gene TRBJ1-2; the match to TRBD1 covers 7 bases. This CDR3 has 13 amino acids. Germline-derived CDR1 and CDR2 are LGHDT and YNNKEL (reference sequence). V lost 4 bases to trimming and J lost 5 bases; unmatched junction nucleotides: 4. The CDR3 nucleotides are TGTGCCAGCAGCCGAACGGGACAGTATGGCTACACCTTC. It encodes CASSRTGQYGYTF.

The V call is TRBV7-3, the J call TRBJ2-3; 7 bases fit TRBD2. CDR3 length equals 16 residues. V lost 6 bases and J lost 5; bases outside the gene matches: 14. Per germline, CDR1 SGHTA and CDR2 FQGTGA. DNA of the CDR3: TGTGCCAGCAGTATTGGACTAGTGAACAGTTTAGATACGCAGTATTTT. Residues: CASSIGLVNSLDTQYF.

V gene TRBV5-1 combines with J gene TRBJ2-7; the D gene is possibly TRBD1 (7 bases). The germline V gene encodes CDR1 SGHRS and CDR2 YFSETQ. The CDR3 covers 13 residues. Trimming cost V 2 bases and J 4 bases, with 10 bases left between them. The CDR3: CASSLPGGYEQYF. CDR3 bases: TGCGCCAGCAGCTTACCAGGGGGGTACGAGCAGTACTTC.

The J gene is TRBJ2-2, the V gene TRBV19, with D possibly matching TRBD2 (6 bases). This CDR3 contains 15 residues. Germline loops: CDR1 LNHDA, CDR2 SQIVND (reference sequence). Trimming pared 5 bases from V and 10 bases from J, leaving 20 bases between. CDR3 sequence (DNA): TGTGCCAGTAGTCGACCCGGGGACTTGTCCACGGAGCTGTTTTTT. Its translation is CASSRPGDLSTELFF.

The rearrangement links TRBV19 to TRBJ1-6; D is uncertain. Germline V gene sequence: CDR1 LNHDA, CDR2 SQIVND (reference sequence). With 5 bases removed from V and 8 bases from J, the gap between germline ends came to 10 bases. This CDR3 has 13 amino acids. CDR3 DNA sequence: TGTGCCAGTAGTCTTGGGAGGGATTCACCCCTCCACTTT. Protein: CASSLGRDSPLHF.

The chain is built from TRBV19 and TRBJ1-1; 8 nucleotides line up with TRBD1. This CDR3 contains 13 residues. The germline gives CDR1 LNHDA, CDR2 SQIVND (reference sequence). The V segment lost 5 bases and the J segment 5 bases; nucleotides outside the gene matches: 4. The CDR3 coding sequence is TGTGCCAGTAGTGTGGACAGGGATACTGAAGCTTTCTTT. This codes for CASSVDRDTEAFF.

The chain is built from TRBV28 and TRBJ1-4; a possible D gene is TRBD1 (6 bases). The V and J ends lost 5 bases and 6 bases respectively, with 10 bases between them. The CDR3 sequence is 13 residues long. Germline V lookup: CDR1 MDHEN, CDR2 SYDVKM. CDR3 in amino acids: CASSTGSYEKLFF. The CDR3 DNA follows: TGTGCCAGCAGTACAGGGTCATATGAAAAACTGTTTTTT.

The rearrangement uses TRBV2 and TRBJ2-2; 9 bases align to TRBD1. This CDR3 is built from 16 residues. V was pared by 6 bases and J by 6 bases, with 11 bases of the junction left unmatched. Germline V gene sequence: CDR1 SNHLY, CDR2 FYNNEI. The CDR3 DNA is TGTGCCAGCAGGAAATGGGGACAGGGTTCGGCCGGGGAGCTGTTTTTT. Its translation: CASRKWGQGSAGELFF.

This sequence joins TRBV9 and TRBJ1-2; the D gene is possibly TRBD1 (6 bases). V was cut by 2 bases and J by 7 bases, with 18 bases left in between. The germline gives CDR1 SGDLS, CDR2 YYNGEE. The CDR3 is 15 residues long. This CDR3 reads CASSVLQGDTSGYTF. The DNA of the CDR3 is TGTGCCAGCAGCGTCTTACAGGGAGACACGAGTGGCTACACCTTC.

This clone was detected once. This chain uses TRBV5-1 with TRBJ1-4; 10 nucleotides align to TRBD1. The CDR3 totals 16 residues. CDR1 SGHRS and CDR2 YFSETQ come from the germline V gene. V lost 4 bases and J lost 2; bases outside the gene matches: 5. CDR3 residues: CASSPGTGVTNEKLFF. The CDR3 nucleotides read TGCGCCAGCAGCCCCGGGACAGGGGTGACTAATGAAAAACTGTTTTTT.

This clone was detected only a few times. V usage is TRBV5-1 and J usage is TRBJ1-3; possibly TRBD1 for D (5 bases). V gave up 4 bases and J gave up 2 bases, with 13 bases separating them. Germline V CDR1 and CDR2: SGHRS, YFSETQ. The CDR3 loop spans 15 amino acids. The CDR3 DNA reads as TGCGCCAGCAGCCTGGGGACTGCTGCTGGAAACACCATATATTTT. This gives the protein CASSLGTAAGNTIYF.

The chain links TRBV3-1 (or the pseudogene TRBV3-2) to TRBJ1-6, with 8 bases lining up with TRBD1. With V trimmed by 3 bases and J by 7 bases, 2 bases remained unmatched. Germline values: CDR1 LGHDT, CDR2 YNNKEL (reference sequence). The CDR3 is made up of 14 amino acids. CDR3: CASSHTGGNSPLHF. The CDR3 nucleotides are TGTGCCAGCAGCCACACAGGGGGGAATTCACCCCTCCACTTT.

The CDR3 sequence: CASSEQGYSGANVLTF. CDR3 bases: TGTGCCAGCAGCGAACAGGGATACTCTGGGGCCAACGTCCTGACTTTC. The chain couples TRBV5-5 to TRBJ2-6; possible D gene TRBD1, 6 bases. The CDR3 is 16 residues long. Trimming took off 4 bases at V and 0 bases at J, with 11 bases between the two ends. Germline CDR1 SGHKS, CDR2 YYEKEE (reference sequence).

The chain carries TRBV29-1 and TRBJ1-1; 7 nucleotides align to TRBD1. Germline loops: CDR1 SQVTM, CDR2 ANQGSEA. The V gene end was trimmed by 6 bases and the J gene end by 2 bases; junction bases not matched to a gene: 12. The CDR3 loop spans 15 amino acids. The CDR3, as DNA: TGCAGCGTCGAGAAAGACAGGGCCCATAACACTGAAGCTTTCTTT. It is translated as CSVEKDRAHNTEAFF.

This sequence joins TRBV6-5 and TRBJ1-2; D might be TRBD1 (6 bases). Germline V gene data show CDR1 as MNHEY and CDR2 as SVGAGI. CDR3 length: 16 amino acids. Trimming took 0 bases from V and 7 from J, leaving 18 bases between them. For the CDR3, the DNA is TGTGCCAGCAGTTACTCGGGGCGGGGGGCGAGTACTGGCTACACCTTC. Protein product: CASSYSGRGASTGYTF.

V and J are TRBV27 and TRBJ2-7, with D uncertain. The CDR3 totals 12 residues. V was shortened by 6 bases and J by 7 bases, with 13 bases between the two germline ends. Germline CDR1 and CDR2: MNHEY and SMNVEV (reference sequence). This chain's CDR3 is CASSSPGGEQYF. The CDR3 DNA reads TGTGCCAGCAGCTCCCCGGGTGGGGAGCAGTACTTC.

CDR3 DNA: TGTGCCAGCTCACCAGCGGAACGGAGAGAGACCCAGTACTTC. The encoded protein is CASSPAERRETQYF. The genes are TRBV18 and TRBJ2-5, with D hard to call. This CDR3 has 14 residues. V was trimmed by 2 bases and J by 4 bases, leaving 11 bases between them. CDR1 and CDR2 from the germline V gene are KGHSH and LQKENI.

V usage is TRBV27 and J usage is TRBJ2-1, with TRBD2 matching 9 bases. CDR3 size: 18 residues. V gave up 2 bases and J gave up 0 bases; unmatched junction bases: 8. Germline assignment: CDR1 MNHEY and CDR2 SMNVEV (reference sequence). This chain's CDR3 is CASSLKAGGESSYNEQFF. Written as DNA, the CDR3 is TGTGCCAGCAGTTTAAAAGCGGGGGGAGAGAGCTCCTACAATGAGCAGTTCTTC.

V gene TRBV12-3 or TRBV12-4 combines with J gene TRBJ2-5; TRBD1 matches at 9 bases. J lost 13 bases, V lost 4 bases, and 4 bases had no gene match. This CDR3 is built from 11 residues. For the CDR3, the DNA is TGTGCCAGCAGTTACAGGGGGCGCCGGTACTTC. Its protein product is CASSYRGRRYF.

This chain uses TRBV6-5 with TRBJ1-2; TRBD1 matches at 9 bases. Germline CDR1 MNHEY, CDR2 SVGAGI. The trim removed 11 bases at V and 4 bases at J, leaving 8 bases unmatched. The CDR3 runs to 13 residues. The CDR3 region has the DNA TGTGCCGGTAGGGGGACAGGGATCTATGGCTACACCTTC. Encoded protein: CAGRGTGIYGYTF.

This chain links TRBV7-9 with TRBJ1-1; 11 bases fit TRBD1. Germline V gene sequence: CDR1 SEHNR, CDR2 FQNEAQ (reference sequence). Unmatched junction bases numbered 4, after V lost 5 bases and J lost 5 bases. The CDR3 consists of 14 residues. The CDR3 sequence: CASSAGTGGTEAFF. CDR3 nucleotide sequence: TGTGCCAGCAGCGCGGGGACAGGGGGGACTGAAGCTTTCTTT. Supplemented by reference TRBV7-9 and TRBJ1-1, the full variable domain reads DTGVSQNPRHKITKRGQNVTFRCDPISEHNRLYWYRQTLGQGPEFLTYFQNEAQLEKSRLLSDRFSAERPKGSFSTLEIQRTEQGDSAMYLCASSAGTGGTEAFFGQGTRLTVV.

V gene TRBV2 combines with J gene TRBJ2-3; TRBD1 aligns across 10 bases. V lost 5 bases and J lost 1; bases outside the gene matches: 18. Germline V gives CDR1 SNHLY, CDR2 FYNNEI. The CDR3 runs 20 residues. For the CDR3, the DNA is TGTGCCAGCAGTCAATTCGACACCAAACAAGGACAGGGGGGCACAGATACGCAGTATTTT. Its protein is CASSQFDTKQGQGGTDTQYF.

The table lists this clone with a count of one. The rearrangement joins TRBV6-6 to TRBJ2-3; tentatively, D is TRBD2 (5 bases). CDR3 length: 12 residues. Germline values: CDR1 MNHNY, CDR2 SVGAGI (reference sequence). With 6 bases removed from V and 4 bases from J, the gap between germline ends came to 8 bases. In DNA form, the CDR3 reads TGTGCCAGCAGGGACTTCCCAGATACGCAGTATTTT. Translated, it gives CASRDFPDTQYF.

The J gene is TRBJ1-1, the V gene TRBV6-5; D possibly corresponds to TRBD1 (6 bases). Germline loops: CDR1 MNHEY, CDR2 SVGAGI. Between the trimmed V and J ends, which lost 3 bases and 1 base, there was a span of 15 bases. This CDR3 spans 16 amino acids. The CDR3, as DNA: TGTGCCAGCAGTTATTTGGGAGGGGGTGCGAACACTGAAGCTTTCTTT. This translates into CASSYLGGGANTEAFF.

As to this clone: This sample includes further DNA sequences coding for the same CDR3. The chain is built from TRBV15 and TRBJ1-4; D might be TRBD1 (5 bases). V shed 1 base and J shed 4 bases, with 7 bases lying between them. Germline V CDR1 and CDR2: LNHNV, YYDKDF (reference sequence). The CDR3 has 14 amino acids. The CDR3 DNA reads TGTGCCACCAGCAGAGGCGACAGTAATGAAAAACTGTTTTTT. Its translation: CATSRGDSNEKLFF. The full variable domain, with the rest looked up from reference TRBV15 and TRBJ1-4, is DAMVIQNPRYQVTQFGKPVTLSCSQTLNHNVMYWYQQKSSQAPKLLFHYYDKDFNNEADTPDNFQSRRPNTSFCFLDIRSPGLGDTAMYLCATSRGDSNEKLFFGSGTQLSVL.

The chain combines TRBV28 with TRBJ2-1; 7 nucleotides match TRBD1. Germline CDR1 is MDHEN and CDR2 is SYDVKM. The CDR3 is 15 residues long. V lost 5 bases and J lost 4; bases outside the gene matches: 8. Here the CDR3 DNA reads TGTGCCAGCAGTCGTACAGGGGATGGGTACAATGAGCAGTTCTTC. This translates into CASSRTGDGYNEQFF.

The V call is TRBV24-1, the J call TRBJ2-2, with D perhaps TRBD2 (6 bases). The CDR3 extends over 14 amino acids. Trimming took 7 bases from V and 3 from J, leaving 11 bases between them. The V gene's germline CDR1 is KGHDR and CDR2 SFDVKD. The CDR3 reads CATREGGDTGELFF. DNA for the CDR3: TGTGCCACCAGGGAGGGTGGGGACACCGGGGAGCTGTTTTTT.

On this clone itself: Other DNA variants within this sample encode the same CDR3. The chain recombines TRBV7-6 with TRBJ2-7; maybe TRBD1 (7 bases). Germline CDR1 reads SGHVS; CDR2 reads FNYEAQ. This CDR3 spans 14 amino acids. Trimming cost V 1 base and J 2 bases, with 9 bases left between them. In DNA form, the CDR3 reads TGTGCCAGCAGCTTAGGCAGGGGGGCCTACGAGCAGTACTTC. Translation gives CASSLGRGAYEQYF.